This is a list of T cell receptor beta chains from one sample in a study of regulatory and conventional T cells in RAG deficiency. Generated by immunoSEQ multiplex PCR, the TCRdb table keeps only in-frame clones and is missing some. Of 34,000 or so clones listed, 89% are singletons. These records were also assigned to another study, of regulatory T cells.

What was sequenced was CD8+ T cells sorted from blood. Source of these receptors: a human donor in good health. Both conserved end residues are trimmed from each CDR3. Fields, in order: J gene, CDR3 length, V gene, CDR3 protein.

j_gene: TRBJ2-3; len: 10; v_gene: TRBV5-6; CDR3aa: ASSYTSGTQY
j_gene: TRBJ2-7; len: 12; v_gene: TRBV19; CDR3aa: ASTSGQGGYEQY
j_gene: TRBJ1-4; len: 12; v_gene: TRBV2; CDR3aa: ASSAGARGEKLF
j_gene: TRBJ1-4; len: 13; v_gene: TRBV28; CDR3aa: ASSVQGFTNEKLF
j_gene: TRBJ2-1; len: 12; v_gene: TRBV29-1; CDR3aa: SVEARGAVNEQF
j_gene: TRBJ1-4; len: 13; v_gene: TRBV6-6; CDR3aa: ASSLLSPRNEKLF
j_gene: TRBJ2-2; len: 13; v_gene: TRBV7-2; CDR3aa: ASSSDGSNTGELF
j_gene: TRBJ2-1; len: 12; v_gene: TRBV6-6; CDR3aa: ASSYTQGGREQF
j_gene: TRBJ2-2; len: 14; v_gene: TRBV11-3; CDR3aa: ASSLVVPRGTGELF
j_gene: TRBJ2-1; len: 9; v_gene: TRBV28; CDR3aa: ASRSYNEQF
j_gene: TRBJ1-5; len: 11; v_gene: TRBV6-4; CDR3aa: ASSEFPRLPQH
j_gene: TRBJ1-1; len: 11; v_gene: TRBV7-3; CDR3aa: ASSLRQGLAAF
j_gene: TRBJ2-1; len: 13; v_gene: TRBV7-3; CDR3aa: ASSRQRGGRDEQF
j_gene: TRBJ1-3; len: 13; v_gene: TRBV21-1; CDR3aa: ASSKVGHSGNTIY
j_gene: TRBJ1-2; len: 10; v_gene: TRBV7-9; CDR3aa: ASSLAGYGYT
j_gene: TRBJ2-1; len: 13; v_gene: TRBV25-1; CDR3aa: ASSETESSYNEQF
j_gene: TRBJ1-5; len: 12; v_gene: TRBV6-6; CDR3aa: ASTQGDSNQPQH
j_gene: TRBJ1-2; len: 11; v_gene: TRBV25-1; CDR3aa: ASSEAGSYGYT
j_gene: TRBJ2-1; len: 11; v_gene: TRBV29-1; CDR3aa: SAHVDSYNEQF
j_gene: TRBJ1-1; len: 13; v_gene: TRBV2; CDR3aa: ASLDRDNMNTEAF
j_gene: TRBJ1-1; len: 14; v_gene: TRBV4-2; CDR3aa: ASSQGTQGAEAEAF
j_gene: TRBJ2-1; len: 13; v_gene: TRBV2; CDR3aa: ASSNGGQVYNEQF
j_gene: TRBJ1-3; len: 13; v_gene: TRBV6-6; CDR3aa: ASSDTGRSGNTIY
j_gene: TRBJ1-4; len: 13; v_gene: TRBV5-8; CDR3aa: ASSLESRGDEKLF
j_gene: TRBJ1-1; len: 14; v_gene: TRBV10-1; CDR3aa: ASSETPSPVNTEAF
j_gene: TRBJ1-6; len: 11; v_gene: TRBV6-1; CDR3aa: ASALQGGLPLH
j_gene: TRBJ2-7; len: 13; v_gene: TRBV2; CDR3aa: ASSDLGGTNYEQY
j_gene: TRBJ1-1; len: 12; v_gene: TRBV10-3; CDR3aa: AISDRDMNAEAF
j_gene: TRBJ2-3; len: 13; v_gene: TRBV7-9; CDR3aa: ASSSVTSLTDTQY
j_gene: TRBJ2-7; len: 13; v_gene: TRBV29-1; CDR3aa: SVENGAGGTYEQY
j_gene: TRBJ1-2; len: 9; v_gene: TRBV5-4; CDR3aa: ASSRDRGYT
j_gene: TRBJ1-1; len: 11; v_gene: TRBV19; CDR3aa: ASRKVGTPEAF
j_gene: TRBJ2-7; len: 14; v_gene: TRBV27; CDR3aa: ASSLSVGARFYEQY
j_gene: TRBJ2-7; len: 14; v_gene: TRBV30; CDR3aa: AWSTTSGARSYAQY
j_gene: TRBJ2-7; len: 13; v_gene: TRBV5-5; CDR3aa: ASSWTGGSSYEQY
j_gene: TRBJ2-2; len: 11; v_gene: TRBV19; CDR3aa: ASSGTGVGELF
j_gene: TRBJ2-3; len: 15; v_gene: TRBV9; CDR3aa: AGSAPPGLAGVDTQY
j_gene: TRBJ2-5; len: 13; v_gene: TRBV6-1; CDR3aa: ASSHPSGSQETQY
j_gene: TRBJ1-1; len: 14; v_gene: TRBV5-1; CDR3aa: ASSTSYRRSNTEAF